The sequence of this T cell receptor beta chain was determined in a study of T cell repertoires in cytomegalovirus infection. About the research overall: CMV epitopes that were recently identified and HLA-C-restricted were used alongside well-studied HLA-B-restricted ones. Shared public TCR beta signatures pointed to both CMV infection and a matching HLA type. General study results and limits: There were HLA-C-restricted CMV-specific TCR beta clonotypes dominating the ex vivo response. Carriers of CMV plus the relevant HLA were identified by cumulative public TCR beta family frequency.

As for this clonotype: Its antigen remains unidentified.

Via MiXCR, TCRdb re-called the reads, giving one row per CDR3 protein. This table has some 350,000 distinct CDR3 sequences, nearly 35% appearing once. Germline CDR1 and CDR2: SGHVS and FNYEAQ. V gave up 8 bases and J gave up 1 base, with 14 bases separating them. The CDR3 runs 15 residues. The TCR originated in a human donor in good health (CMV status not recorded). Some clones in this sample may be carry-over from other donors' samples. The chain carries TRBV7-6 and TRBJ2-2; D may be TRBD2 (6 bases). The specimen comprised cultured PBMCs, sampled from culture after CMV antigen stimulation. CDR3 protein: CASLTGEMNTGELFF. The CDR3 region has the DNA TGTGCCAGCTTAACGGGGGAAATGAACACCGGGGAGCTGTTTTTT.